This TCR beta chain was profiled in a study of cytomegalovirus exposure and HLA in healthy donors (dated by TCRdb to 2017 to 2019). Regarding the research as a whole: An earlier analysis of 587 of the donors reported approximately 260 Gb of sequence data and 117 million unique TCR beta sequences obtained from approximately 180 million T cells. Donor age, sex, ethnicity and CMV serostatus were compiled alongside the repertoire data. Using immunosequencing, the study profiled T cell repertoires from 666 subjects and related those repertoires to cytomegalovirus serostatus. Among over 350 genotyped donors of the cohort, an average of approximately 240,000 unique TCR beta nucleotide sequences were sequenced per donor, around 18% of them non-productive. HLA typing included class I and class II loci at four-digit resolution. High-throughput TCR immunosequencing, statistical association of individual TCRs with disease status, and machine learning were combined to predict cytomegalovirus infection status. To decide whether each TCR beta V gene segment behaved as functional or pseudogenic, an earlier analysis of some 600 of the donors relied on high-throughput TCR beta sequencing. All discovery cohort repertoires had been generated on a single sequencing platform. The study aimed to test whether signatures of past pathogen exposure could be identified by cataloging public T cell receptors. About 5 DR-DQ haplotypes were handled as single units for association and clustering, since linkage in the cohort was strong. To study patterns of TCR occurrence, a later analysis re-analyzed previously published TCR beta repertoires from 550 to 800 donors and added high-resolution HLA genotyping. A later genetic analysis took genome-wide SNP genotypes for about three fifths of the 666 donors and used that subset as a discovery cohort. A separate validation cohort of approximately 130 different subjects was used in addition to the 666-subject first cohort. An early release that covered about 600 HLA-typed donors contained approximately 300 gigabases of sequencing data and tens of millions of unique TCR sequences. Rather than using new phenotypic data, the later analysis identified candidate immune exposures from TCR beta sequences and from how often those sequences occurred across donors. Of the roughly 400 genotyped donors, about 80% fell in the genetic ancestry cluster associated with self-reported Caucasian donors. Typing coverage varied by locus: 629-630 donors for A, B, C, DRB1 and DQB1; 500 to 550 for DQA1; around 610 for DPA1; approximately 490 for DPB1.

The germline V gene specifies SGHRS as CDR1 and YFSETQ as CDR2. The junction shows trimming of 4 bases on V and 7 bases on J, and the gene matches do not reach 5 bases of it. Its CDR3 holds 14 amino acids, cysteine through phenylalanine. Just CDR3 DNA is preserved here, 42 bases in frame from base 1. Findings and caveats that apply to the study as a whole: Strong co-occurrence of HLA alleles, especially DR and DQ, made assigning TCR associations to individual alleles difficult. Most TCR sequences were seen in very few donors, while some public TCRs were found in many individuals. Roughly uniform sequencing depth across donors was assumed in presence/absence analyses, although this assumption may not hold. Immune exposure information for the cohort was limited to CMV serostatus. It was suggested by the authors that the approach could potentially be generalized to other disease states and immunological phenotypes. Linkage disequilibrium might explain the correlated functional status among segregating V segments, but an unknown experimental factor could not be ruled out. In a later analysis, most CMV-associated TCR beta chains were found to appear HLA-restricted, with HLA associations seemingly driven largely by CMV exposure. In this cohort, only TCR beta chains were sequenced, and detectable features were limited by the absence of alpha or paired-chain data. A cluster of highly shared sequence variants was judged likely to represent a technical artifact of the sequencing pipeline. The study gave a list of under 200 TCR beta chains associated with cytomegalovirus. At a false discovery rate of 0.05, a later analysis linked around 17,000 TCR beta sequences to specific HLA alleles. A further reported finding was that TCR beta sequences accurately predicted the HLA-A and HLA-B alleles for most subjects in the first cohort. The 87-base-pair reads could not distinguish some IMGT-functional V segments, including TRBV6-2 and TRBV6-3, so those segments were excluded. Broadly in line with IMGT annotations, most TCR beta V segments showed up in productive rearrangements about 87% or about 30% of the time in an earlier analysis of approximately 640 of the donors. A few of the identified cytomegalovirus-associated TCR beta chains were confirmed in vitro to be specific for cytomegalovirus antigens. The classifier was reported to diagnose cytomegalovirus status with high specificity and sensitivity in both the original cohort and the validation cohort. The earlier analysis of approximately 560 of the donors excluded some 16 rarely observed V segments, including chromosome 9 orphons, because counts were too low. A later analysis reported that several top co-occurrence clusters appeared linked to parvovirus B19, influenza, CMV and Epstein-Barr virus. A later analysis found that TCR association rates varied across HLA loci, with DRB1 alleles showing the most associated TCRs and HLA-C alleles the fewest. In a later analysis, HLA-associated TCR beta chains were found to be more clonally expanded and to have lower generation probabilities than equally common non-associated chains. In a later genetic analysis, a missense DCLRE1C variant was associated with V-gene and J-gene trimming of TCR beta chains, and the association was replicated in an independent cohort. Because some donors lacked HLA typing at each locus, the association tests relied only on the typed subset. In a later genetic analysis, fewer N-insertions in productive TCRs were reported among donors in an Asian-associated ancestry cluster than the roughly 640-donor mean.

Libraries were prepared through the immunoSEQ multiplex PCR assay. For the multiplex PCR, a mixture combining 60 forward primers for TCR Vbeta segments and 13 reverse primers for TCR Jbeta segments was used. The CDR3 region of rearranged TCR beta genes was amplified from genomic DNA with a multiplex PCR assay. On the Illumina HiSeq System, the amplified TCR beta libraries were sequenced as 87-base-pair reads. The original methods were these. Across the roughly 600 repertoires, a later analysis counted approximately 83 million unique TCR beta chains, roughly 11 million of which were shared by at least two donors. Raw reads were error-corrected and collapsed into unique sequences by a nearest-neighbor algorithm in which closely related sequences were merged to remove PCR and sequencing errors. Alignment of CDR3 sequences to IMGT reference sequences was used to assign V, D and J gene segments. For a sequence to be retained, a match of at least six nucleotides was required to both a V gene segment and a J gene segment. A rearrangement was called productive if the CDR3 had no stop codons and remained in frame with V and J, and every other rearrangement was called non-productive. Following IMGT convention, CDR3 was defined as the stretch from the second conserved V-encoded cysteine up to the conserved J-encoded phenylalanine. The earlier analysis of approximately 590 of the donors excluded any sequence lacking an unambiguous match to a single V gene segment. An earlier analysis of 587 of the donors classified V segments as functional when productive rearrangements were above 56.7% and as segregating when the standard deviation between donors was above 5%. To diagnose cytomegalovirus status from the catalog of TCR beta chain sequences, a statistical classification framework was built. V and J gene assignment, in a later analysis, came from comparing TCR nucleotide sequences with IMGT/GENE-DB human TR gene sequences. Using the TCRdist pipeline, a later analysis assigned CDR3 sequences along with most-parsimonious VDJ recombination scenarios. A later analysis defined each TCR beta chain by its CDR3 amino acid sequence plus V-gene family, and excluded reads lacking a unique V-gene family. In a later analysis, 500 to 700 highly shared, low-generation-probability nucleotide sequences were removed to address suspected cross-contamination and a sequencing artifact. In a later analysis, a clonal expansion index for each public chain was calculated from normalized within-repertoire ranks of inferred template counts. In a later analysis, generation probabilities were computed with a VDJ recombination model fitted to out-of-frame rearrangements, and the resulting probabilities were checked against IGoR. In a later analysis, TCR-TCR, TCR-HLA and TCR-CMV co-occurrence was scored with hypergeometric tests, and a repertoire-size bias correction was applied to TCR pairs. In a later analysis, false discovery rates were estimated by permuting HLA or CMV assignments 20 times. In a later analysis, co-occurring TCRs were grouped using DBSCAN, with TCRdist sequence similarity added in when clustering inside HLA-allele-positive subsets. Repertoires with fewer than 30,000 or more than 120,000 public chains, plus five repertoires with anomalous nucleotide sharing, were excluded from co-occurrence clustering. TCRdb carries this immuneACCESS record with in-frame sequences only. Its versions omit some clonotypes, under half of them owing to an unresolved V gene in the studies checked, with the rest unexplained. V, J and clone size are taken as reported in that table, and D and trimming were inferred from the DNA itself. This sample comprises some 120,000 clones, around 81% of them detected only once. 3.5% to 4.5% of the sample is in the top ten clones.

The cohort was made up of hundreds of healthy bone marrow donors. At the time of sampling, all cohort members were nominally healthy, though unrecorded immune exposures were likely present. The donor tested CMV seronegative, placing the donor among the 350 to 400 seronegative members of the cohort. A peripheral blood sample was provided by each donor, and peripheral blood mononuclear cells were used for TCR beta sequencing. Genomic DNA extraction from the blood cell samples was performed with the Qiagen DNeasy Blood Extraction Kit. This clone showed up just once. Its antigen has not been determined. No clone much larger than this one lies a single base away; base qualities are absent.

The TCR sequence derives from a woman aged 25 to 39 in good health and CMV-seronegative. The rearrangement combines TRBV5-1 with TRBJ2-1; the central 10 bases match TRBD1. What was sequenced was PBMCs. The CDR3 loop reads CASSPRTGGNEQFF. In nucleotides, the sequence is TGCGCCAGCAGCCCACGGACAGGGGGGAATGAGCAGTTCTTC.